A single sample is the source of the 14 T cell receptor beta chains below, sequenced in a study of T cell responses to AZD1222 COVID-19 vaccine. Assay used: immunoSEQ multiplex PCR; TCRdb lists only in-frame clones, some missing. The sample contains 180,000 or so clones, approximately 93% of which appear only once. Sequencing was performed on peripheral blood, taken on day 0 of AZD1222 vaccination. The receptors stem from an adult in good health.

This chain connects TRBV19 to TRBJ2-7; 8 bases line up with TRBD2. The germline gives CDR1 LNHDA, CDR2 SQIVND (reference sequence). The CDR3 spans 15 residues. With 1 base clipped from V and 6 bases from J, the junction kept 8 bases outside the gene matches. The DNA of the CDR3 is TGTGCCAGTAGTATAGGGAGCGGGAGCCTCCGCGAGCAGTACTTC. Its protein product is CASSIGSGSLREQYF.

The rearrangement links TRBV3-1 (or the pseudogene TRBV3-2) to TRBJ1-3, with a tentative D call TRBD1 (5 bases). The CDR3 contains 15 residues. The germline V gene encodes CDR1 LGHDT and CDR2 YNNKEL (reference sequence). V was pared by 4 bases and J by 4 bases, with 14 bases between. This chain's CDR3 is CASSRGGVAGNTIYF. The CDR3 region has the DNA TGTGCCAGCAGCCGAGGAGGGGTTGCAGGAAACACCATATATTTT.

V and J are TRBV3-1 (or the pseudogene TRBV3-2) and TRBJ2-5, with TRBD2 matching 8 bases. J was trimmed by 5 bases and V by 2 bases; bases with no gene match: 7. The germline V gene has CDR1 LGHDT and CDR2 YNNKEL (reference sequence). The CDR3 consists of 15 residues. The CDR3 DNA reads TGTGCCAGCAGCCAACACGGGACTAGTGGGGAGACCCAGTACTTC. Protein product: CASSQHGTSGETQYF.

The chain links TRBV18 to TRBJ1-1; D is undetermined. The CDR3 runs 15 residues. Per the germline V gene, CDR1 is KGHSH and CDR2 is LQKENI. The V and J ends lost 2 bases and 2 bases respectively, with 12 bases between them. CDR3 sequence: CASSPGVEVNTEAFF. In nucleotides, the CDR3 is TGTGCCAGCTCACCAGGCGTAGAGGTAAACACTGAAGCTTTCTTT.

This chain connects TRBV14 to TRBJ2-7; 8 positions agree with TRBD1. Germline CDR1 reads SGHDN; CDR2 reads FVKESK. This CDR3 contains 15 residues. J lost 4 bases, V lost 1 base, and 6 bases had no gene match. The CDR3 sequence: CASSQVDRVAYEQYF. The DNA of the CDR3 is TGTGCCAGCAGCCAAGTGGACAGGGTAGCGTACGAGCAGTACTTC.

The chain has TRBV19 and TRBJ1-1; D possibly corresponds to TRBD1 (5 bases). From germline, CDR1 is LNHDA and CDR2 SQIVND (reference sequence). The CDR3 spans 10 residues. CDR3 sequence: CAGGNTEAFF. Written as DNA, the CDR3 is TGTGCGGGGGGTAACACTGAAGCTTTCTTT.

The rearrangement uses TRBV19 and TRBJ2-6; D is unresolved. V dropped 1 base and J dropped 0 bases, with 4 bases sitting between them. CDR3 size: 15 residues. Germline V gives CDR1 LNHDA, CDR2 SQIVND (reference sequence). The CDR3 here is CASSIGSSGANVLTF. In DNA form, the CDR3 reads TGTGCCAGTAGTATAGGTAGCTCTGGGGCCAACGTCCTGACTTTC. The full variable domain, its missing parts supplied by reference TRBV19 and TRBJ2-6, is DGGITQSPKYLFRKEGQNVTLSCEQNLNHDAMYWYRQDPGQGLRLIYYSQIVNDFQKGDIAEGYSVSREKKESFPLTVTSAQKNPTAFYLCASSIGSSGANVLTFGAGSRLTVL.

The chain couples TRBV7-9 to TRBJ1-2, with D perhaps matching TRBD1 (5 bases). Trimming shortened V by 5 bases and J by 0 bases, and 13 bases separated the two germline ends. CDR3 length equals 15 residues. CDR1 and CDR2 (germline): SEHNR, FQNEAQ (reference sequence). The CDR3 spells CASSPGTATNYGYTF. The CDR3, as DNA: TGTGCCAGCAGCCCCGGGACGGCGACTAACTATGGCTACACCTTC.

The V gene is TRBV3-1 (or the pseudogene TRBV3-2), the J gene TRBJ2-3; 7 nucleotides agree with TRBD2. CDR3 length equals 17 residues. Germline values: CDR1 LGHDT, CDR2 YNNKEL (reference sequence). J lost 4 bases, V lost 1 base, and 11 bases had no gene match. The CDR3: CASSQVRAGRYADTQYF. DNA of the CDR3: TGTGCCAGCAGCCAAGTCCGAGCGGGAAGGTATGCAGATACGCAGTATTTT.

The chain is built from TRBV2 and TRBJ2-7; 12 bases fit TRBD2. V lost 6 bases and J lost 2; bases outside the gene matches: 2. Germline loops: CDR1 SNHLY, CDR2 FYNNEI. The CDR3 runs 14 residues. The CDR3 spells CASRTSGSAYEQYF. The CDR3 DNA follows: TGTGCCAGCAGGACTAGCGGGAGCGCCTACGAGCAGTACTTC.

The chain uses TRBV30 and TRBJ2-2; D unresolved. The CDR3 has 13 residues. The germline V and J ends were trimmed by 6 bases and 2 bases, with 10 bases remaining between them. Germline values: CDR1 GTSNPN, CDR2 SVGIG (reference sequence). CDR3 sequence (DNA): TGTGCCTGTATCCAGTTAAACACCGGGGAGCTGTTTTTT. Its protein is CACIQLNTGELFF.

CDR3 region: CSASGGNQPQHF. CDR3 coding DNA: TGCAGTGCTAGTGGGGGGAATCAGCCCCAGCATTTT. J is TRBJ1-5 and V is TRBV20-1, with D perhaps matching TRBD1 (5 bases). V gave up 3 bases and J gave up 4 bases, with 7 bases separating them. Per germline, CDR1 DFQATT and CDR2 SNEGSKA (reference sequence). The CDR3 is 12 residues long.

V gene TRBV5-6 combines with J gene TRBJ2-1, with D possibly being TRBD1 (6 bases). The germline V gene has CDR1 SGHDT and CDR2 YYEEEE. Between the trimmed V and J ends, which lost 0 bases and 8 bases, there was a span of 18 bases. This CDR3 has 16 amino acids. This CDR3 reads CASSLDGATGGDEQFF. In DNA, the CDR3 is TGTGCCAGCAGCTTGGACGGGGCAACTGGGGGCGATGAGCAGTTCTTC.

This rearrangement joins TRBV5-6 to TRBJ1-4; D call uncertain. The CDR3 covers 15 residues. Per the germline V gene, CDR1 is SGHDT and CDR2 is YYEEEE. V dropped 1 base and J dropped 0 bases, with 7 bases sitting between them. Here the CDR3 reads CASSLSGSTNEKLFF. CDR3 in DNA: TGTGCCAGCAGCTTGAGTGGCTCAACTAATGAAAAACTGTTTTTT.